This passage covers 22 T cell receptor beta chains from one sample sequenced in a study of blood T cell repertoires in COVID-19. Using immunoSEQ multiplex PCR, the repertoire was profiled, and TCRdb retains in-frame clones only, with some absent. This table has about 100,000 clones, approximately 92% appearing once. Material for sequencing was peripheral blood. These receptor sequences come from an elderly woman with acute or convalescent COVID-19.

The chain is built from TRBV5-4 and TRBJ1-1; D possibly corresponds to TRBD1 (6 bases). V was trimmed by 5 bases and J by 0 bases, leaving 11 bases between them. Germline V gene lookup returns CDR1 SGHNT and CDR2 YYREEE (reference sequence). CDR3 length: 14 amino acids. In DNA form, the CDR3 reads TGTGCCAGCAGTCCCGGGACATTGAACACTGAAGCTTTCTTT. It codes for CASSPGTLNTEAFF.

CDR3 bases: TGTGCCAGCAGTTTCATGGCGTGGGGGGTTCCCTACGAGCAGTACTTC. This gives the protein CASSFMAWGVPYEQYF. This chain connects TRBV28 to TRBJ2-7; D might be TRBD2 (6 bases). The V gene lost 3 bases and the J gene lost 2 bases, with 17 bases spanning the gap. The germline CDR1 and CDR2 sequences are MDHEN and SYDVKM. The CDR3 is made up of 16 amino acids.

This sequence joins TRBV6-4 and TRBJ2-2; D not resolved. The CDR3 is made up of 12 amino acids. V lost 6 bases to trimming and J lost 6 bases, with 8 bases between them. The germline CDR1 and CDR2 sequences are MRHNA and SNTAGT. The CDR3 sequence is CASRAQAGELFF. The CDR3 DNA reads TGTGCCAGCAGGGCGCAGGCCGGGGAGCTGTTTTTT.

The gene calls are TRBV5-6 and TRBJ2-3, with TRBD2 matching 14 bases. In germline, CDR1 is SGHDT, CDR2 YYEEEE. The CDR3 consists of 17 residues. The J segment lost 4 bases and the V segment lost 3 bases, leaving 7 bases of the junction unmatched. The CDR3 reads CASSWTGTSGGADTQYF. Here the CDR3 DNA reads TGTGCCAGCAGCTGGACAGGGACTAGCGGGGGTGCAGATACGCAGTATTTT.

This chain links TRBV4-1 with TRBJ1-3; 7 positions match TRBD1. Trimming cost V 5 bases and J 4 bases; bases outside gene matches: 8. Germline V gene lookup returns CDR1 MGHRA and CDR2 YSYEKL. The CDR3 is made up of 15 amino acids. CDR3 bases: TGCGCCAGCAGCACTTGGACAGGTTCAGGAAACACCATATATTTT. Translated: CASSTWTGSGNTIYF.

V gene TRBV10-3 combines with J gene TRBJ2-2; 7 bases agree with TRBD1. Looked up from germline, CDR1 is ENHRY and CDR2 is SYGVKD. CDR3 length: 17 amino acids. J lost 4 bases, V lost 0 bases, and 8 bases had no gene match. The CDR3 here is CAISESMRWDSTGELFF. In DNA form, the CDR3 reads TGTGCCATCAGTGAGTCGATGAGGTGGGACAGCACCGGGGAGCTGTTTTTT.

J is TRBJ2-2 and V is TRBV5-4; the match to TRBD1 covers 9 bases. In germline, CDR1 is SGHNT, CDR2 YYREEE (reference sequence). J gave up 7 bases and V 6 bases, and 19 bases lay outside the gene matches. The CDR3 is made up of 18 amino acids. In DNA form, the CDR3 reads TGTGCCAGCACCCGCTGGCCTCCGGGACAGGGCGTCGGCGGGGAGCTGTTTTTT. This gives the protein CASTRWPPGQGVGGELFF.

This clone was observed a handful of times. The V and J genes are TRBV6-5 and TRBJ1-6; 7 nucleotides match TRBD1. Losses at the gene ends were 5 bases for V and 8 bases for J; bases not matched to a gene: 3. CDR1 is MNHEY and CDR2 is SVGAGI in the germline V gene. This CDR3 contains 13 residues. The CDR3 protein is CASSTTGYSPLHF. CDR3 sequence (DNA): TGTGCCAGCAGTACGACAGGGTATTCACCCCTCCACTTT.

The chain uses TRBV11-2 and TRBJ1-2, with D perhaps matching TRBD1 (5 bases). This CDR3 is 14 amino acids long. The V and J ends lost 5 bases and 0 bases respectively, with 10 bases between them. Germline assignment: CDR1 SGHAT and CDR2 FQNNGV. CDR3 DNA: TGTGCCAGCAGCACCATACAGGCTAACTATGGCTACACCTTC. Protein product: CASSTIQANYGYTF. Filled out from reference TRBV11-2 and TRBJ1-2, the complete variable domain reads EAGVAQSPRYKIIEKRQSVAFWCNPISGHATLYWYQQILGQGPKLLIQFQNNGVVDDSQLPKDRFSAERLKGVDSTLKIQPAKLEDSAVYLCASSTIQANYGYTFGSGTRLTVV.

The rearrangement links TRBV5-1 to TRBJ2-7, with 7 bases that match TRBD1. CDR1 and CDR2 (germline): SGHRS, YFSETQ. Trimming removed 0 bases from V and 3 bases from J; junction bases left unmatched: 15. This CDR3 is 18 amino acids long. The CDR3 bases are TGCGCCAGCAGCTTGGGGCCCCGACAGGGCGGCATAGTCTACGAGCAGTACTTC. It encodes CASSLGPRQGGIVYEQYF.

V usage is TRBV5-1 and J usage is TRBJ2-2; 9 nucleotides align to TRBD2. Germline trimming cut 2 bases from V and 7 bases from J; bases unmatched to any gene: 9. This CDR3 region has 16 residues. Per germline, CDR1 SGHRS and CDR2 YFSETQ. The CDR3 DNA follows: TGCGCCAGCAGCTTAGCGGGGGGCCCTGGGATCGGGGAGCTGTTTTTT. Translating gives CASSLAGGPGIGELFF.

The rearrangement joins TRBV19 to TRBJ2-4; weak D call: TRBD1 (5 bases). The CDR3 covers 16 residues. Trimming left V 9 bases short and J 1 base short, with 19 bases between. Germline CDR1 LNHDA, CDR2 SQIVND (reference sequence). CDR3 DNA sequence: TGTGCCAGCCTCCCCGGACCGAAGGGGGCCAAAAACATTCAGTACTTC. It codes for CASLPGPKGAKNIQYF.

The CDR3 region has the DNA TGTGCCAGCAGCTGGACAGGTCCCGCTTCTGAGCCCCAGCATTTT. This gives the protein CASSWTGPASEPQHF. The chain joins TRBV7-2 to TRBJ1-5; TRBD1 aligns across 7 bases. CDR1 is SGHTA and CDR2 is FQGNSA in the germline V gene. Trimming removed 4 bases from V and 8 bases from J; junction bases left unmatched: 11. The CDR3 is 15 amino acids.

The rearrangement links TRBV5-1 to TRBJ2-7, with 7 nucleotides matching TRBD1. V lost 4 bases, J lost 3 bases, and 10 bases stayed unmatched. CDR3 length: 15 amino acids. Germline CDR1 SGHRS, CDR2 YFSETQ. The CDR3 region has the DNA TGCGCCAGCAGCGAACAGGGGACGAAGATCTACGAGCAGTACTTC. It encodes CASSEQGTKIYEQYF.

This clone was recorded once. V usage is TRBV10-3 and J usage is TRBJ1-3, with TRBD1 as a possible D gene (6 bases). The CDR3 is made up of 17 amino acids. Germline CDR1 is ENHRY and CDR2 is SYGVKD. The V end lost 3 bases, the J end lost 0 bases, and 15 bases lay between the germline ends. CDR3 DNA: TGTGCCATCAGTGACCAGACCCGGGGGGCCTCTGGAAACACCATATATTTT. Translation gives CAISDQTRGASGNTIYF.

J is TRBJ2-1 and V is TRBV28; TRBD1 aligns across 9 bases. The germline V gene encodes CDR1 MDHEN and CDR2 SYDVKM. This CDR3 contains 13 residues. V gave up 9 bases and J gave up 15 bases; unmatched junction bases: 15. The CDR3 region has the DNA TGTGCCAGTCTCTCGGGACAGGGAGGTTCTCTGTTCTTC. Translation gives CASLSGQGGSLFF.

This clone was observed a few times. The J gene is TRBJ2-7, the V gene TRBV7-2; 9 bases are a match to TRBD1. Trimming cost V 4 bases and J 4 bases; bases outside gene matches: 5. CDR1 and CDR2 (germline): SGHTA, FQGNSA. The CDR3 runs 14 residues. DNA for the CDR3: TGTGCCAGCAGCTGGGGGACAGGGAATTACGAGCAGTACTTC. This codes for CASSWGTGNYEQYF. Combining the CDR3 with reference TRBV7-2 and TRBJ2-7 gives the whole variable domain GAGVSQSPSNKVTEKGKDVELRCDPISGHTALYWYRQSLGQGLEFLIYFQGNSAPDKSGLPSDRFSAERTGGSVSTLTIQRTQQEDSAVYLCASSWGTGNYEQYFGPGTRLTVT.

The chain couples TRBV10-3 to TRBJ1-2; 11 nucleotides align to TRBD1. CDR1 is ENHRY, CDR2 SYGVKD, per germline. Trimming cost V 7 bases and J 5 bases; bases outside gene matches: 6. The CDR3 length is 14 residues. The CDR3, as DNA: TGTGCCATCACCGAGGGACAGGGGGGGTATGGCTACACCTTC. Translating gives CAITEGQGGYGYTF.

The rearrangement uses TRBV30 and TRBJ2-3, with TRBD2 matching over 8 bases. V shed 0 bases and J 0 bases; nucleotides not matched to a gene: 5. Germline values: CDR1 GTSNPN, CDR2 SVGIG (reference sequence). The CDR3 spans 16 residues. The CDR3 loop reads CAWSVGRGASTDTQYF. The CDR3 DNA is TGTGCCTGGAGTGTCGGGCGGGGGGCTAGCACAGATACGCAGTATTTT.

The chain links TRBV29-1 to TRBJ1-2; TRBD1 might be the D (6 bases). Germline V gene sequence: CDR1 SQVTM, CDR2 ANQGSEA. This CDR3 is built from 12 residues. Trimming cost V 4 bases and J 4 bases, with 10 bases left between them. CDR3 protein: CSVGSDSYGYTF. CDR3 nucleotides: TGCAGCGTTGGTTCGGACAGCTATGGCTACACCTTC. The full variable domain, rest sourced from reference TRBV29-1 and TRBJ1-2, is SAVISQKPSRDICQRGTSLTIQCQVDSQVTMMFWYRQQPGQSLTLIATANQGSEATYESGFVIDKFPISRPNLTFSTLTVSNMSPEDSSIYLCSVGSDSYGYTFGSGTRLTVV.

The chain links TRBV4-1 to TRBJ1-2; the match to TRBD1 covers 9 bases. Per germline, CDR1 MGHRA and CDR2 YSYEKL. The trim removed 3 bases at V and 3 bases at J, leaving 11 bases unmatched. CDR3 length: 17 residues. The CDR3 nucleotides are TGCGCCAGCAGCCAGATTGGACAGGGGCTACCCGACTATGGCTACACCTTC. Encoded protein: CASSQIGQGLPDYGYTF.

V usage is TRBV5-1 and J usage is TRBJ2-2; the match to TRBD2 covers 10 bases. The CDR3 has 17 amino acids. CDR1 is SGHRS and CDR2 is YFSETQ in the germline V gene. Trimming took 2 bases from V and 4 from J; bases not matched to a gene: 8. This CDR3 is CASSFGLAGGITGELFF. The DNA for the CDR3 is TGCGCCAGCAGCTTTGGTTTAGCGGGGGGTATCACCGGGGAGCTGTTTTTT.